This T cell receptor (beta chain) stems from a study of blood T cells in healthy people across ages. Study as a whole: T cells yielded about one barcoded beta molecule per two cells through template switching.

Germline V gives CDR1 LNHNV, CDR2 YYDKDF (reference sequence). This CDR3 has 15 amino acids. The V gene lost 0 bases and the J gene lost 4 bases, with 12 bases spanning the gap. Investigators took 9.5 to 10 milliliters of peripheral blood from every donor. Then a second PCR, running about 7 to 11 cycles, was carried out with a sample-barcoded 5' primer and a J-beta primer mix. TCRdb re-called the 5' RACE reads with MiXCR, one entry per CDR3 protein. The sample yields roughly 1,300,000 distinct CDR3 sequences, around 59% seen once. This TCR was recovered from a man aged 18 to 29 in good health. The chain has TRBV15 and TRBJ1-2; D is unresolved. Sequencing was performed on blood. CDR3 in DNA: TGTGCCACCAGCAGAGAAGGCACCTCTTCCTATGGCTACACCTTC. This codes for CATSREGTSSYGYTF.